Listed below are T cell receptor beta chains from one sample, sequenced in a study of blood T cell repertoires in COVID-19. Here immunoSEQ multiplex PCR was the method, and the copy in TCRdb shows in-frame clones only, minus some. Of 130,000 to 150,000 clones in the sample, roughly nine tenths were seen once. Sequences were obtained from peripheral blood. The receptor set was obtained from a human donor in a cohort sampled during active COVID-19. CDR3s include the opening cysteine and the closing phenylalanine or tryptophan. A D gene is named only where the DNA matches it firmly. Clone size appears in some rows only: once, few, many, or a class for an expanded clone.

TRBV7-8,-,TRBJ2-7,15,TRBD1,TGTGCCAGCAGCTTCGGGGACAGTAAGGCCTACGAGCAGTACTTC,CASSFGDSKAYEQYF
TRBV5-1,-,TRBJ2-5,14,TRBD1,TGCGCCAGCAGCCAGGACAGGGCAGAGGTGACCCAGTACTTC,CASSQDRAEVTQYF
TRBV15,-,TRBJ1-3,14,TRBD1,TGTGCCACCAGCAGTGACAGGGTTGGAAACACCATATATTTT,CATSSDRVGNTIYF
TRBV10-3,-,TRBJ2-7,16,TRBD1,TGTGCCATCAGCCCGACCGGGACAGGGCCCTCCTACGAGCAGTACTTC,CAISPTGTGPSYEQYF
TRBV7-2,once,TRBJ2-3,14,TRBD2,TGTGCCAGCACCCAAAGGGCGGGGGCAGATACGCAGTATTTT,CASTQRAGADTQYF
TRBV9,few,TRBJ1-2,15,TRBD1,TGTGCCAGCAGCGGAATGACAGGGTCTAACTATGGCTACACCTTC,CASSGMTGSNYGYTF
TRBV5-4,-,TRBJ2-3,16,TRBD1,TGTGCCAGCAGCTTGGATCGACAGGGGGCGACGGATACGCAGTATTTT,CASSLDRQGATDTQYF
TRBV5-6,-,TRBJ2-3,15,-,TGTGCCAGCAGCTTGCGGGGGACAGACACAGATACGCAGTATTTT,CASSLRGTDTDTQYF
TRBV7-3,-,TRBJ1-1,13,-,TGTGCCAGCAGCTTATCGCCAGGGACTGAAGCTTTCTTT,CASSLSPGTEAFF
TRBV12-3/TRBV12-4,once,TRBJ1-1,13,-,TGTGCCAGCAGTCTGACTGCGAACACTGAAGCTTTCTTT,CASSLTANTEAFF
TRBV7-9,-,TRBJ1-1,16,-,TGTGCCAGCAGCCCCGATGGTAAGCGGACTAACACTGAAGCTTTCTTT,CASSPDGKRTNTEAFF
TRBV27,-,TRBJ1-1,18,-,TGTGCCAGCAGTTTATTATCAATTAATTCAGGTACGAACACTGAAGCTTTCTTT,CASSLLSINSGTNTEAFF
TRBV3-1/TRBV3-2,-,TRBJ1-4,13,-,TGTGCCAGCAGCCAAGGGTTCCGGGAAAAACTGTTTTTT,CASSQGFREKLFF
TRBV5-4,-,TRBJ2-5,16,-,TGTGCCAGCAGCCCCGGACTCGTGGGGGGTCGAGAGACCCAGTACTTC,CASSPGLVGGRETQYF
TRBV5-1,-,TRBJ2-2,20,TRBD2,TGCGCCAGCAGCTTAACGGAGCCGGGACTAGCGGGGGAGAACACCGGGGAGCTGTTTTTT,CASSLTEPGLAGENTGELFF